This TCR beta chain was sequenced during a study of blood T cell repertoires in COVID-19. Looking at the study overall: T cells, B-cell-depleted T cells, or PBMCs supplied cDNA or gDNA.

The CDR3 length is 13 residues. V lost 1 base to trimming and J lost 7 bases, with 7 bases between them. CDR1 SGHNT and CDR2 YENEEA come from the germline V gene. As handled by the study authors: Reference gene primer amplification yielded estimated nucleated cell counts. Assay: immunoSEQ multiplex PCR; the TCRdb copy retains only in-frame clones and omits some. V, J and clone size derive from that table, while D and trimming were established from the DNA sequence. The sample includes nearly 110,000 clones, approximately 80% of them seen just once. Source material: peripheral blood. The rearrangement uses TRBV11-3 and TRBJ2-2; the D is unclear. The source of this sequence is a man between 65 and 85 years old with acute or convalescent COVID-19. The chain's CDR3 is CASSLGARGELFF. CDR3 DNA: TGTGCCAGCAGCTTAGGAGCCCGCGGGGAGCTGTTTTTT. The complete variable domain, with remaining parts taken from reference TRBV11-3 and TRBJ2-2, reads EAGVVQSPRYKIIEKKQPVAFWCNPISGHNTLYWYLQNLGQGPELLIRYENEEAVDDSQLPKDRFSAERLKGVDSTLKIQPAELGDSAVYLCASSLGARGELFFGEGSRLTVL.